The clone carrying this T cell receptor (beta chain) appeared many times. The antigen remains unidentified. This record belongs to a study of T cells in Graves' hyperthyroidism and ophthalmopathy. Study observations and caveats: In the blood, most expanded thyroid clonotypes above 0.001 appeared as well.

This CDR3 is 15 amino acids long. V dropped 2 bases and J dropped 4; count of bases not matched to a gene: 7. Germline values: CDR1 MGHDK, CDR2 SYGVNS. Those patients with uncontrolled infection, other autoimmune disease, pregnancy or lactation were excluded. There were TCR beta CDR3 regions amplified from RNA transcripts. HTBI primers were employed in a first-round RT-PCR of the TCR CDR3. TCRdb re-called the multiplex PCR reads through MiXCR, storing one row per CDR3 protein. This sample has about 400,000 distinct CDR3 sequences, with less than 20% found just once. This chain joins TRBV25-1 and TRBJ2-5, with 7 bases matching TRBD1. The clonotype was recovered from a woman aged 18 to 35 with Graves' hyperthyroidism. The sample comprised blood. The CDR3 is CASSEGSTGIETQYF. The CDR3, as DNA: TGTGCCAGCAGTGAAGGGTCGACAGGGATAGAGACCCAGTACTTC.